Sequencing of this T cell receptor beta chain was carried out in a study of vaccination effects on CD4 cells after COVID-19. Broader study findings: The study found that only 1 of 255 vaccine-induced clones from healthy vaccinees cross-reacted with common cold coronaviruses.

Sequenced by immunoSEQ multiplex PCR; TCRdb stores in-frame clones only, minus some. The sample consists of tens of thousands of clones, roughly 73% of them appearing once. Viral peptide pools were used in the ViraFEST assay to expand antigen-specific CD4+ T cells, and sequencing came afterward. CD4+ T cell isolation took place after 10 days of culture. Testing of the vaccine recipients showed negative nucleocapsid antibodies and no prior SARS-CoV-2 infection. PBMC cultures contained over 1.5 million cells per well, about 11 IU/ml IL-2 and approximately 9.9 ug/ml peptides. On days 3 and 7, fresh IL-2 medium replaced half the medium. Of note for this clone: The target antigen is unknown.

CDR1 is MGHRA and CDR2 is YSYEKL in the germline V gene. The CDR3 covers 17 residues. The germline V and J ends were trimmed by 5 bases and 7 bases, with 23 bases remaining between them. This chain uses TRBV4-1 with TRBJ1-4; D is possibly TRBD1 (5 bases). This clonotype was obtained from a human donor who received a COVID-19 vaccine. This material consisted of CD4+ T cells from PBMCs cultured with HCoV-NL63 spike peptides, taken before COVID-19 vaccination. The chain's CDR3 is CASSTRSGGILREKLFF. For the CDR3, the DNA is TGCGCCAGCAGCACGCGGTCCGGGGGAATATTACGTGAAAAACTGTTTTTT.